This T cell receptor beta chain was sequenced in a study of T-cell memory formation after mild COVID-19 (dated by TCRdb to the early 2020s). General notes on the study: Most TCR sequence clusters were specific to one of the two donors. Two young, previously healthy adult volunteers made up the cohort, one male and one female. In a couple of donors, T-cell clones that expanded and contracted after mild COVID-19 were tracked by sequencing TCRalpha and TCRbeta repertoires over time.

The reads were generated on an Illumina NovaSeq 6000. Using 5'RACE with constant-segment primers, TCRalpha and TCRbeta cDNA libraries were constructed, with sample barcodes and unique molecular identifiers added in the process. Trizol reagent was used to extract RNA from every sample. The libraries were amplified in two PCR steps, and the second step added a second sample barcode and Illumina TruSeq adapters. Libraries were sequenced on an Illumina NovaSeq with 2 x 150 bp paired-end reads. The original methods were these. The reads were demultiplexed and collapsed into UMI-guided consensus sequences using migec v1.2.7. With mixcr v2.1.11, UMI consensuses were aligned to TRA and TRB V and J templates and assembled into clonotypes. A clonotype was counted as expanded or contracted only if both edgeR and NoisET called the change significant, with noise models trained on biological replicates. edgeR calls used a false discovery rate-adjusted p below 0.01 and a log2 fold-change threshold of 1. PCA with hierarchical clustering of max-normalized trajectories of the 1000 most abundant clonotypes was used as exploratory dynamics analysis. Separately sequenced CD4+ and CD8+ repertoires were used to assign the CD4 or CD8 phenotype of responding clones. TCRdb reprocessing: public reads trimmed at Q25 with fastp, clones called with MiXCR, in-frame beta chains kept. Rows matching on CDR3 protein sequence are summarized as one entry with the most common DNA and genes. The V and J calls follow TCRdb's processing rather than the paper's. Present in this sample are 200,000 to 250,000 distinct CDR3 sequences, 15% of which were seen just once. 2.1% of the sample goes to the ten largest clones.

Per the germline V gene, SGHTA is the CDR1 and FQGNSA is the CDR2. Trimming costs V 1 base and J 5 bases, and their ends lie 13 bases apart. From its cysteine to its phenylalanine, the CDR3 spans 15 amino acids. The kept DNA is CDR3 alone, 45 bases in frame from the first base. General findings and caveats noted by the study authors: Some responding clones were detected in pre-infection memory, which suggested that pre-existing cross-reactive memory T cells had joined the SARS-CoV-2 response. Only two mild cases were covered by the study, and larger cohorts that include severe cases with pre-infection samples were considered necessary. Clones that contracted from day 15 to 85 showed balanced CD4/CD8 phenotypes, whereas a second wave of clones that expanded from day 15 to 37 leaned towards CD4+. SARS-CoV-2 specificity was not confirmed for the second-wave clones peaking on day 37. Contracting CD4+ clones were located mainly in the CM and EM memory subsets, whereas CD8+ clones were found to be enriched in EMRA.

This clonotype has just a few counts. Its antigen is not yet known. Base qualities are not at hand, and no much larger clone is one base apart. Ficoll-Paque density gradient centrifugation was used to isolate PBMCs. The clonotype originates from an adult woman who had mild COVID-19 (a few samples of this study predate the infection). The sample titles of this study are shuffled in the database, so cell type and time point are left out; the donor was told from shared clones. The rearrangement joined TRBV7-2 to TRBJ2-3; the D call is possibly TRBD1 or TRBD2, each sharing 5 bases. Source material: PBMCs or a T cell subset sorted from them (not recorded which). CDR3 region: CASSLVRGGVDTQYF. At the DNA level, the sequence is TGTGCCAGCAGCTTAGTCCGTGGGGGAGTAGATACGCAGTATTTT.